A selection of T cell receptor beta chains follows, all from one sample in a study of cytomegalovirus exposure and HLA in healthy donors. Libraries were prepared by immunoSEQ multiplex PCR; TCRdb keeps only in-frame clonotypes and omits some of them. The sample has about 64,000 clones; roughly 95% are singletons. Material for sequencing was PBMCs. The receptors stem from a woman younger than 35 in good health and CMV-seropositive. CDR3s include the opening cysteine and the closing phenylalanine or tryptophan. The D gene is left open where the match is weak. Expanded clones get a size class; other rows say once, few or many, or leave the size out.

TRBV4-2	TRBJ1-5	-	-	TGTGCCAGCAGCCAAACTGATCAGCCCCAGCATTTT	CASSQTDQPQHF
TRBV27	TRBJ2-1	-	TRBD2	TGTGCCAGCAGTCCACCTGGGACTAGCGTGTACAATGAGCAGTTCTTC	CASSPPGTSVYNEQFF
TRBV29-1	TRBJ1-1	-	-	TGCAGCGGGGCCAGAGTGAACACTGAAGCTTTCTTT	CSGARVNTEAFF
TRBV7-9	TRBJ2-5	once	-	TGTGCCAGCAGCTTATCGGGAAACTACCAAGAGACCCAGTACTTC	CASSLSGNYQETQYF
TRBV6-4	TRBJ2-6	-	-	TGTGCCAGCGGTCCCACCCCAGGGGCTGGGGCCAACGTCCTGACTTTC	CASGPTPGAGANVLTF
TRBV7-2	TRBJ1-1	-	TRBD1	TGTGCCAGCAGCTTAGCAGGGGGCGCAGCTGAAGCTTTCTTT	CASSLAGGAAEAFF
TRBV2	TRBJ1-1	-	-	TGTGCCAGCAGTGAAAGGGGGAAGTCGCAAGCTTTCTTT	CASSERGKSQAFF
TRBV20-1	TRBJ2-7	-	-	TGCAGTGCTAGACTTTACGAGCAGTACTTC	CSARLYEQYF
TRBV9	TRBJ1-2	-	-	TGTGCCAGCAGCTCTCGGGGAGTGTTCGGCTACACCTTC	CASSSRGVFGYTF
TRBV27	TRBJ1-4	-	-	TGTGCCAGCAGCCTCACAGGGAAGGCTAATGAAAAACTGTTTTTT	CASSLTGKANEKLFF
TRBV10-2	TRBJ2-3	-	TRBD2	TGCGCCATCGCGACTAGCGTCGAAGCAGATACGCAGTATTTT	CAIATSVEADTQYF
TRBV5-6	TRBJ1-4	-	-	TGTGCCAGCAGCTTTAAAGGATTCACGGGTGAAAAACTGTTTTTT	CASSFKGFTGEKLFF
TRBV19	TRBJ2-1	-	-	TGTGCCAGTAGTATCGTACACGGGAGTAATGAGCAGTTCTTC	CASSIVHGSNEQFF
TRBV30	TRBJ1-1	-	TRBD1	TGTGCCTGGCGACAGGGGCCAGACACTGAAGCTTTCTTT	CAWRQGPDTEAFF
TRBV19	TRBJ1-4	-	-	TGTGCCAGTAGTATCGGTCCGGGGGAGGTTGAAAAACTGTTTTTT	CASSIGPGEVEKLFF
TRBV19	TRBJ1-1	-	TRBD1	TGTGCCAGTACGACAGGGGGCAGGGGGGACACTGAAGCTTTCTTT	CASTTGGRGDTEAFF
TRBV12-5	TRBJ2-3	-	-	TGTGCTAGTGGTTCGGGACTCCTAAGGGATACGCAGTATTTT	CASGSGLLRDTQYF
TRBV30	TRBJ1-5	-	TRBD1	TGTGCCTGGGCGGACAGGCTAAATCAGCCCCAGCATTTT	CAWADRLNQPQHF
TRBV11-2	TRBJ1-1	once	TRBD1	TGTGCCAGCAGCCATCTGTCCGGGACAGGTATTGAAGCTTTCTTT	CASSHLSGTGIEAFF
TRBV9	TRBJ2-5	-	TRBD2	TGTGCCAGCAGCGTAGGGCGGGGGGACATCTACGAGACCCAGTACTTC	CASSVGRGDIYETQYF
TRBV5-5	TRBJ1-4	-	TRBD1	TGTGCCAGCAGCGTAAGGACAGGGGATAATGAAAAACTGTTTTTT	CASSVRTGDNEKLFF
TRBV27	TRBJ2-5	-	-	TGTGCCAGCAGTCAACTTGCAAGGGGAGAGACCCAGTACTTC	CASSQLARGETQYF
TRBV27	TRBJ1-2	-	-	TGTGCCAGCAGTTTAGGGGCGGGGAACTATGGCTACACCTTC	CASSLGAGNYGYTF
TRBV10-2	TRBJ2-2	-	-	TGCGCCAGCAGTGACCCTCGGCGGGGGCTCGACACCGGGGAGCTGTTTTTT	CASSDPRRGLDTGELFF
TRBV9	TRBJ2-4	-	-	TGTGCCAGCAGCGTAGGGAGGGCCCAAAACATTCAGTACTTC	CASSVGRAQNIQYF
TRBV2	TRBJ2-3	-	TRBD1	TGTGCCAGCAGGAGAACAGGGGGCTTCGTAGATACGCAGTATTTT	CASRRTGGFVDTQYF
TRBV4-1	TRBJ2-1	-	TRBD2	TGCGCCAGCAGCCAAGGACTAGCGGGAGATGGTGAGCAGTTCTTC	CASSQGLAGDGEQFF
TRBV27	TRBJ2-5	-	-	TGTGCCAGCAGTTTAAGCCAGCGGAAACAAGAGACCCAGTACTTC	CASSLSQRKQETQYF
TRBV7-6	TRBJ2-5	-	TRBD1	TGTGCCAGCAGCAATGACAGGGGGCCGGGAGAGACCCAGTACTTC	CASSNDRGPGETQYF
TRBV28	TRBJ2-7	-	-	TGTGCCAGCAGTTTGGCACAGGTTCTTTACGAGCAGTACTTC	CASSLAQVLYEQYF
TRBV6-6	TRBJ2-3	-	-	TGTGCCAGCAGTTACTTCGGGGGTCCCACAGATACGCAGTATTTT	CASSYFGGPTDTQYF
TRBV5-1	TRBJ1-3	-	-	TGCGCCAGCAGCTTTGGCCGATACTCTGGAAACACCATATATTTT	CASSFGRYSGNTIYF
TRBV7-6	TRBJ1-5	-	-	TGTGCCAGCAGCTTAGGAACAGGGAGAGTAGGCAATCAGCCCCAGCATTTT	CASSLGTGRVGNQPQHF